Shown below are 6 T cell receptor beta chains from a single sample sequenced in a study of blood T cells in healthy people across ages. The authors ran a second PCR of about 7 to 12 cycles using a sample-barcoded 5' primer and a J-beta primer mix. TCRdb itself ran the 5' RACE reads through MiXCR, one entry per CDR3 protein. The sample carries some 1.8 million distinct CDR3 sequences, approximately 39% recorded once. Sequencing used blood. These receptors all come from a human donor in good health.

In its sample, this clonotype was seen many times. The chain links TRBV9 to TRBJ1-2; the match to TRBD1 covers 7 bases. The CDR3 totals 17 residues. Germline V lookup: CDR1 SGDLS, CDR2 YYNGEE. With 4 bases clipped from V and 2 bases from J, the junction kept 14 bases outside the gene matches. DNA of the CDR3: TGTGCCAGCAGCTTTTCCGCCCAGACAGGGAAGAACTATGGCTACACCTTC. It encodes CASSFSAQTGKNYGYTF.

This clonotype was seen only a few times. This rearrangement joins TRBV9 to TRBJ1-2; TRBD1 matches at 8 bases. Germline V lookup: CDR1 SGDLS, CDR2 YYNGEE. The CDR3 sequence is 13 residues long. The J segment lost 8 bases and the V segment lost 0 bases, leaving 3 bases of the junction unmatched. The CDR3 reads CASSVGRQGGYTF. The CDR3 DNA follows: TGTGCCAGCAGCGTAGGCCGACAGGGGGGCTACACCTTC.

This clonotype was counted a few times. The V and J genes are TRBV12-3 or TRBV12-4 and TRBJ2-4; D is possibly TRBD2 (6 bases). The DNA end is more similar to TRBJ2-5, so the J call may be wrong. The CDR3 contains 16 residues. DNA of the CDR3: TGTGCCAGCAGTTTCCTCGTGTATGGGGAGGCTGGGACCCAGTACTTC. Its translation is CASSFLVYGEAGTQYF.

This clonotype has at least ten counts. In DNA, the CDR3 is TGTGCCAGCAGTTACTCCGCCGAGACCCAGTACTTC. It translates to CASSYSAETQYF. This chain joins TRBV6-2 or TRBV6-3 and TRBJ2-5; D unclear. CDR3 length: 12 amino acids. V was clipped by 0 bases and J by 5 bases, with 4 bases between them. Germline CDR1 is MNHEY and CDR2 is SVGEGT.

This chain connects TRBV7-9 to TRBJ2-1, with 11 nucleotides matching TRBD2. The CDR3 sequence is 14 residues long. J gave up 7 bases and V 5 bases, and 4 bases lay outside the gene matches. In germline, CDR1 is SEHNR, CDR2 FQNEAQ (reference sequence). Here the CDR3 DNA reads TGTGCCAGCAGCCGGGGACTAGCGGAAAATGAGCAGTTCTTC. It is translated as CASSRGLAENEQFF.

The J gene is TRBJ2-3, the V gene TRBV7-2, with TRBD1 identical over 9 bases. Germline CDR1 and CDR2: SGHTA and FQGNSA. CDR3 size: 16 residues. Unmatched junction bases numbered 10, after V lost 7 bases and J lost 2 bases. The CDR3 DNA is TGTGCCAGCACCTCAGGGACAGGGTACCCCACAGATACGCAGTATTTT. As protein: CASTSGTGYPTDTQYF.